This TCR beta chain was captured by sequencing in a study of cytomegalovirus exposure and HLA in healthy donors. PCR involved 60 Vbeta and 13 Jbeta primers. Some clones are missing from TCRdb's copy, which holds only in-frame ones; the method was immunoSEQ multiplex PCR. Seen here are roughly 150,000 clones, more than 80% observed once, and the top ten hold 1.5% to 2%. This TCR came from a young woman in good health and CMV-seronegative. Input material: PBMCs.

The CDR3 nucleotides are TGTGCCAGCAGCGCCGCGTCCGGGACAGGTGGCGAGCAGTACTTC. Encoded protein: CASSAASGTGGEQYF. The chain combines TRBV9 with TRBJ2-7; 8 bases map to TRBD1. After removal of 3 bases from V and 6 bases from J, the junction contained 11 bases not matched to a gene. This CDR3 comprises 15 residues. Germline CDR1 and CDR2: SGDLS and YYNGEE.